This T cell receptor (beta chain) was recorded in a study of blood T cells in healthy people across ages. CDR1 is MNHEY, CDR2 SVGAGI, per germline. The CDR3 is 15 residues long. For the second PCR, which ran for 7 to 11 cycles, a sample-barcoded 5' primer and a J-beta primer mix were used. TCRdb independently ran MiXCR on the 5' RACE reads; one entry per CDR3 protein. The sample lists roughly 860,000 distinct CDR3 sequences, approximately 59% occurring once. Material: blood. The J gene is TRBJ2-5, the V gene TRBV6-5; 7 bases line up with TRBD2. The end of the DNA fits TRBJ2-7 better, so the J call may be wrong. This clonotype originated in a man aged 30-40 years in good health. This chain's CDR3 is CASSYSREGFYEQYF. CDR3 DNA: TGTGCCAGCAGTTACTCCAGGGAGGGATTCTACGAGCAGTACTTC.